The 13 T cell receptor beta chains below were found in one sample sequenced in a study of cytomegalovirus exposure and HLA in healthy donors. Both 60 Vbeta primers and 13 Jbeta primers went into the PCR. The protocol was immunoSEQ multiplex PCR, while the TCRdb copy is restricted to in-frame clones and leaves out a portion. The sample yields under 150,000 clones, roughly 65% seen once. Sequencing was done on a sample of PBMCs. All receptors come from a man in his 60s in good health and CMV-seronegative.

The chain employs TRBV27 and TRBJ2-5; D might be TRBD2 (6 bases). Near its end, the DNA agrees better with TRBJ2-7, so the J call may be wrong. Germline values: CDR1 MNHEY, CDR2 SMNVEV (reference sequence). CDR3 length: 15 residues. CDR3: CASSLWRDISYEQYF. The CDR3 nucleotides read TGTGCCAGCAGTTTATGGCGGGATATCTCCTACGAGCAGTACTTC.

DNA of the CDR3: TGTGCCAGTAGTAGGCGACAGGAACGTTACTATGGCTACACCTTC. Translating it yields CASSRRQERYYGYTF. The rearrangement joins TRBV19 to TRBJ1-2; D perhaps matches TRBD1 (6 bases). Looked up from germline, CDR1 is LNHDA and CDR2 is SQIVND (reference sequence). The CDR3 loop spans 15 amino acids. Trimming took 4 bases from V and 3 from J, leaving 15 bases between them. Full variable domain (missing parts from reference TRBV19 and TRBJ1-2): DGGITQSPKYLFRKEGQNVTLSCEQNLNHDAMYWYRQDPGQGLRLIYYSQIVNDFQKGDIAEGYSVSREKKESFPLTVTSAQKNPTAFYLCASSRRQERYYGYTFGSGTRLTVV.

The chain joins TRBV2 to TRBJ2-1; D is possibly TRBD2 (5 bases). The CDR3 has 13 residues. The V gene's germline CDR1 is SNHLY and CDR2 FYNNEI. Trimming stripped 3 bases from V and 14 bases from J, with 17 bases between. CDR3 protein: CASSESSAPHKFF. The CDR3, as DNA: TGTGCCAGCAGTGAGAGTAGCGCTCCCCATAAGTTCTTC.

The chain combines TRBV29-1 with TRBJ2-7; D is ambiguous. This CDR3 has 14 amino acids. Germline V gene sequence: CDR1 SQVTM, CDR2 ANQGSEA. V lost 6 bases, J lost 1 base, and 16 bases lay in between. The CDR3 bases are TGCAGCGTATCCTTGCAGCGCCCGTCCTACGAGCAGTACTTC. This sequence encodes CSVSLQRPSYEQYF.

The CDR3 nucleotides are TGTGCCAGCAGGCCCTGGACAGGCGCCACCCAAAACATTCAGTACTTC. As protein: CASRPWTGATQNIQYF. The chain has TRBV28 and TRBJ2-4, with 7 bases matching TRBD1. V lost 6 bases to trimming and J lost 5 bases; unmatched junction nucleotides: 13. Germline V lookup: CDR1 MDHEN, CDR2 SYDVKM. CDR3 length equals 16 residues.

V and J are TRBV2 and TRBJ2-5; 11 positions agree with TRBD1. Losses at the gene ends were 6 bases for V and 2 bases for J; bases not matched to a gene: 8. This CDR3 spans 16 amino acids. CDR1 and CDR2 (germline): SNHLY, FYNNEI. CDR3 sequence: CASSWDRGALQETQYF. CDR3 bases: TGTGCCAGCAGCTGGGACAGGGGGGCCCTACAAGAGACCCAGTACTTC.

For this clone: Other DNA sequences from this sample encode an identical CDR3 as well. The V and J genes are TRBV29-1 and TRBJ1-2; tentatively, D is TRBD1 (5 bases). Looked up from germline, CDR1 is SQVTM and CDR2 is ANQGSEA. This CDR3 has 10 amino acids. Between the trimmed V and J ends, which lost 4 bases and 8 bases, there was a span of 8 bases. DNA of the CDR3: TGCAGCGTTGGGGGGGACGGCTACACCTTC. Its translation: CSVGGDGYTF.

The chain uses TRBV30 and TRBJ1-2; TRBD1 matches 7 bases. Germline V gene lookup returns CDR1 GTSNPN and CDR2 SVGIG (reference sequence). The CDR3 spans 14 residues. V shed 3 bases and J 3 bases; nucleotides not matched to a gene: 7. Here the CDR3 DNA reads TGTGCCTGGAGGGCAGGGGGAACGTACTATGGCTACACCTTC. Its protein product is CAWRAGGTYYGYTF.

The rearrangement uses TRBV7-8 and TRBJ2-2, with 7 bases aligning to TRBD2. Germline V gene lookup returns CDR1 SGHVS and CDR2 FQNEAQ. The CDR3 has 13 amino acids. The trim removed 8 bases at V and 7 bases at J, leaving 7 bases unmatched. In nucleotides, the CDR3 is TGTGCCAGCCGGGGGGAGTGGAACGGGGAGCTGTTTTTT. It yields the protein CASRGEWNGELFF.

A remark on this clone: At one boundary the junction diverges from the germline segment, which might be a read error. The genes are TRBV29-1 and TRBJ1-5; the match to TRBD1 covers 7 bases. The CDR3 has 13 residues. CDR1 and CDR2 (germline): SQVTM, ANQGSEA. CDR3 protein: CIVSHGQDQPQHF. The CDR3 DNA sequence: TGCATCGTTTCTCACGGACAGGATCAGCCCCAGCATTTT.

The genes are TRBV5-4 and TRBJ1-1, with D unclear. The CDR3 is 16 amino acids. Looked up from germline, CDR1 is SGHNT and CDR2 is YYREEE (reference sequence). The V end was cut by 2 bases, the J end by 0 bases, with 14 bases between. The CDR3 DNA sequence: TGTGCCAGCAGCTTAGATCTTGGGCTCATGAACACTGAAGCTTTCTTT. Protein sequence: CASSLDLGLMNTEAFF.

This clone has only a few counts. The chain has TRBV27 and TRBJ2-1; 10 bases agree with TRBD2. This CDR3 is built from 16 residues. Germline V CDR1 and CDR2: MNHEY, SMNVEV (reference sequence). J lost 5 bases, V lost 7 bases, and 11 bases had no gene match. In DNA, the CDR3 is TGTGCCAGCACCCCCTCGCGACTAGCGGGTCACAATGAGCAGTTCTTC. It codes for CASTPSRLAGHNEQFF.

This chain links TRBV6-1 with TRBJ2-7, with 7 bases identical to TRBD1. J gave up 2 bases and V 5 bases, and 9 bases lay outside the gene matches. This CDR3 is 15 amino acids long. Germline values: CDR1 MNHNS, CDR2 SASEGT. Here the CDR3 DNA reads TGTGCCAGCAGTCCTTATTCCGACAGGGCCTACGAGCAGTACTTC. This gives the protein CASSPYSDRAYEQYF.